The sequence of this T cell receptor beta chain was determined in a study of blood T cell repertoires in COVID-19. Per the original methods: Estimated nucleated cell counts came from reference gene primer amplification. Sequenced by immunoSEQ multiplex PCR; TCRdb stores in-frame clones only, minus some. V, J and clone size reflect that table, while D and trimming were determined from the DNA. This table has some 190,000 clones, roughly 76% appearing once. This CDR3 comprises 13 residues. Germline CDR1 is MNHEY and CDR2 is SVGAGI. V gave up 11 bases and J gave up 4 bases, with 15 bases separating them.

Sequenced input: peripheral blood. This rearrangement joins TRBV6-5 to TRBJ1-5; D is undetermined. This clonotype was sampled from a woman aged 40 to 50 with COVID-19, enrolled during active disease. DNA for the CDR3: TGTGCCTCAAAACCAGGTCCTAATCAGCCCCAGCATTTT. It yields the protein CASKPGPNQPQHF.